The 17 T cell receptor beta chains listed next were all sequenced from one sample in a study of TIL therapy for anti-PD-1-resistant metastatic lung cancer. The time point was: pre-treatment sample, taken before nivolumab and TIL therapy. This was the immunoSEQ v3 assay. Profiling relied on immunoSEQ multiplex PCR, and the TCRdb table lists in-frame clones only, not all of them. The sample yields about 49,000 clones, around 80% seen once. The sequencing used blood, collected at baseline. All receptors come from a man between 70 and 80 years old with non-small cell lung cancer.

V and J are TRBV27 and TRBJ2-1; the D gene could be TRBD1 or TRBD2 (5 bases each). CDR1 is MNHEY, CDR2 SMNVEV, per germline (reference sequence). Trimming removed 6 bases from V and 7 bases from J, with 16 bases in between. This CDR3 has 14 residues. The CDR3 reads CASRGFPGPNEQFF. For the CDR3, the DNA is TGTGCCAGCAGAGGGTTCCCGGGACCAAATGAGCAGTTCTTC.

In its sample, this clone was seen once. The chain combines TRBV7-9 with TRBJ2-1; 11 nucleotides align to TRBD2. The CDR3 is made up of 16 amino acids. The germline V gene encodes CDR1 SEHNR and CDR2 FQNEAQ (reference sequence). V lost 0 bases and J lost 7; bases outside the gene matches: 5. The DNA of the CDR3 is TGTGCCAGCAGCTTAGCCGAAACTAGCGGGAGTAATGAGCAGTTCTTC. Translated: CASSLAETSGSNEQFF.

This clone was observed a handful of times. The rearrangement links TRBV4-3 to TRBJ1-1; no reliable D call. Germline V lookup: CDR1 LGHNA, CDR2 YSLEER. Trimming stripped 3 bases from V and 5 bases from J, with 13 bases between. This CDR3 contains 14 residues. In DNA form, the CDR3 reads TGCGCCAGCAGCCAGGCTTGGGCTGGGACTGAAGCTTTCTTT. It is translated as CASSQAWAGTEAFF.

The V and J genes are TRBV5-8 and TRBJ2-2; 7 bases match TRBD1. J was trimmed by 1 base and V by 3 bases; bases with no gene match: 3. The CDR3 has 15 amino acids. Germline V lookup: CDR1 SGHTS, CDR2 YDEGEE. The CDR3 region is CASSYRGLNTGELFF. The CDR3 nucleotides read TGTGCCAGCAGCTACAGGGGCCTGAACACCGGGGAGCTGTTTTTT.

The chain couples TRBV19 to TRBJ2-7; 9 bases are a match to TRBD1. Unmatched junction bases numbered 9, after V lost 10 bases and J lost 5 bases. Germline V lookup: CDR1 LNHDA, CDR2 SQIVND (reference sequence). This CDR3 has 13 residues. CDR3 in DNA: TGTGCCACCAGGACAGGGGTTAACGACGAGCAGTACTTC. As protein: CATRTGVNDEQYF.

The V and J genes are TRBV28 and TRBJ1-4; no reliable D call. The CDR3 is 15 residues long. Germline V gene lookup returns CDR1 MDHEN and CDR2 SYDVKM. V was trimmed by 1 base and J by 8 bases, leaving 14 bases between them. Here the CDR3 DNA reads TGTGCCAGCAGTTTATCAGACCAAGGCGGGGAAAAACTGTTTTTT. The encoded protein is CASSLSDQGGEKLFF.

The chain combines TRBV7-8 with TRBJ1-5, with TRBD1 matching 10 bases. In germline, CDR1 is SGHVS, CDR2 FQNEAQ. The CDR3 is 19 residues long. The ends lost 1 base at V and 3 bases at J; junction bases unmatched: 12. The CDR3 sequence: CASSLGFGGQGSFNQPQHF. CDR3 coding DNA: TGTGCCAGCAGCTTAGGCTTTGGGGGACAGGGGAGTTTCAATCAGCCCCAGCATTTT.

The chain combines TRBV7-2 with TRBJ2-2; TRBD2 matches at 9 bases. This CDR3 has 17 amino acids. Trimming removed 3 bases from V and 0 bases from J; junction bases left unmatched: 5. Germline CDR1 and CDR2: SGHTA and FQGNSA. The CDR3 nucleotides read TGTGCCAGCAGCTTTTTAGCGGGAGTAACGAACACCGGGGAGCTGTTTTTT. Protein sequence: CASSFLAGVTNTGELFF.

This chain connects TRBV20-1 to TRBJ2-1; no clear D gene. Germline CDR1 DFQATT, CDR2 SNEGSKA (reference sequence). V was trimmed by 3 bases and J by 12 bases, leaving 12 bases between them. The CDR3 loop spans 11 amino acids. This chain's CDR3 is CSASALPGQFF. CDR3 DNA sequence: TGCAGTGCTAGTGCACTCCCCGGGCAGTTCTTC.

The chain joins TRBV27 to TRBJ1-6; tentatively, D is TRBD1 (5 bases). V lost 7 bases and J lost 0, with 22 bases in between. In germline, CDR1 is MNHEY, CDR2 SMNVEV (reference sequence). The CDR3 sequence is 19 residues long. The CDR3 DNA sequence: TGTGCCAGCAACCATCCGGGACGGGCCTTCAGCTCCTATAATTCACCCCTCCACTTT. It specifies CASNHPGRAFSSYNSPLHF.

The V call is TRBV5-1, the J call TRBJ2-2; a possible D gene is TRBD1 (5 bases). V lost 0 bases and J lost 9, with 6 bases in between. Germline CDR1 and CDR2: SGHRS and YFSETQ. This CDR3 is built from 12 residues. The DNA of the CDR3 is TGCGCCAGCAGCTTGGGGGGCTGGGAGCTGTTTTTT. Translation gives CASSLGGWELFF.

This rearrangement joins TRBV5-1 to TRBJ2-7; perhaps TRBD2 as D (6 bases). There are 14 residues in the CDR3. Germline CDR1 is SGHRS and CDR2 is YFSETQ. The V end was cut by 2 bases, the J end by 6 bases, with 15 bases between. The CDR3 loop reads CASSLSGVSGEQYF. The CDR3, as DNA: TGCGCCAGCAGCTTATCGGGAGTATCTGGCGAGCAGTACTTC.

The chain is built from TRBV5-4 and TRBJ2-7, with 7 bases aligning to TRBD1. Germline V gene lookup returns CDR1 SGHNT and CDR2 YYREEE (reference sequence). The V gene end was trimmed by 5 bases and the J gene end by 0 bases; junction bases not matched to a gene: 5. This CDR3 is built from 14 residues. The CDR3 spells CASRPRDSSYEQYF. DNA of the CDR3: TGTGCCAGCAGGCCTCGGGACAGCTCCTACGAGCAGTACTTC.

The CDR3 DNA follows: TGCGCCAGCATAGCACTAGCGGGATACTCCTACAATGAGCAGTTCTTC. Amino acid sequence: CASIALAGYSYNEQFF. The rearrangement joins TRBV10-2 to TRBJ2-1; TRBD2 matches 10 bases. The CDR3 extends over 16 amino acids. Germline V lookup: CDR1 WSHSY, CDR2 SAAADI. Trimming cost V 7 bases and J 0 bases; bases outside gene matches: 6.

The chain employs TRBV4-1 and TRBJ2-2, with TRBD2 matching 7 bases. The CDR3 contains 16 residues. V shed 4 bases and J 4 bases; nucleotides not matched to a gene: 9. Germline-derived CDR1 and CDR2 are MGHRA and YSYEKL. DNA for the CDR3: TGCGCCAGCAGCCCCTCGGGGGGAGGGGTCACCGGGGAGCTGTTTTTT. Translation: CASSPSGGGVTGELFF.

The rearrangement uses TRBV4-2 and TRBJ2-2; D uncertain. CDR1 and CDR2 from the germline V gene are LGHNA and YNFKEQ. The CDR3 has 17 residues. V was trimmed by 0 bases and J by 6 bases, leaving 17 bases between them. CDR3 protein: CASSQDNLAIVAGELFF. The CDR3 DNA reads TGTGCCAGCAGCCAAGATAATCTGGCAATAGTAGCCGGGGAGCTGTTTTTT.

The V gene is TRBV11-3, the J gene TRBJ2-1; no clear D gene. Germline lookup yields CDR1 SGHNT and CDR2 YENEEA. The CDR3 totals 12 residues. The V end lost 0 bases, the J end lost 12 bases, and 9 bases lay between the germline ends. As DNA, the CDR3 is TGTGCCAGCAGCTTAGATCTAGGTGGGCAGTTCTTC. This translates into CASSLDLGGQFF.